This TCR beta chain was sequenced in a study of cytomegalovirus exposure and HLA in healthy donors. General study findings and limits: Analyzed later, most CMV-associated TCR beta chains appeared HLA-restricted. Some highly shared sequence variants likely arose as a pipeline artifact. It emerged from a later analysis that several of the most significant clusters appeared to be linked to common viral pathogens.

Germline CDR1 MNHEY, CDR2 SVGAGI. V shed 2 bases, J shed 2 bases, and the junction held 3 bases outside the gene matches. The CDR3 covers 15 residues. PCR employed 60 Vbeta and 13 Jbeta primers. The protocol was immunoSEQ multiplex PCR, while the TCRdb copy is restricted to in-frame clones and leaves out a portion. This table lists about 43,000 clones. In the case of this clone: Its antigen is currently unknown.

Source material: PBMCs. The rearrangement links TRBV6-5 to TRBJ1-2, with 9 bases lining up with TRBD1. The receptor comes from a woman aged 25 to 39 in good health and CMV-seronegative. Here the CDR3 DNA reads TGTGCCAGCAGTTACCGGGACAGGGTAAACTATGGCTACACCTTC. Its protein is CASSYRDRVNYGYTF.